This is a list of T cell receptor beta chains from one sample in a study of T-cell reconstitution after alpha-beta-depleted transplantation in children. TCRdb ran MiXCR on the PCR reads and lists one entry per CDR3 protein. The sample shows about 340,000 distinct CDR3 sequences, about 14% of them seen only once. The sequences come from PBMCs, collected from the stem cell graft. Receptors were obtained from a human donor who donated a stem cell graft to a child with Fanconi anemia. Each CDR3 is given with its conserved first and last residue. D genes are given only for firm matches. A row's size may be missing; if present it is once, few, many or a size class.

cdr3_length j_call d_call clone_size v_call cdr3_aa cdr3_nt
11 TRBJ1-1 - - TRBV7-2 CASSSGRAAFF TGTGCCAGCAGCTCGGGACGGGCGGCTTTCTTT
14 TRBJ2-1 - few TRBV28 CASTLPGNYNEQFF TGTGCCAGCACACTTCCCGGGAACTACAATGAGCAGTTCTTC
16 TRBJ1-4 - - TRBV9 CASSVATSDVYEKLFF TGTGCCAGCAGCGTAGCTACCTCGGACGTCTATGAAAAACTGTTTTTT
14 TRBJ2-1 - - TRBV5-6 CASSPQGLYNEQFF TGTGCCAGCAGCCCCCAGGGGCTCTACAATGAGCAGTTCTTC
17 TRBJ2-3 - - TRBV6-4 CASSDKQGSTSTDTQYF TGTGCCAGCAGTGACAAGCAGGGATCAACTAGCACAGATACGCAGTATTTT
15 TRBJ2-1 TRBD2 few TRBV25-1 CASSEFAGVTGEQFF TGTGCCAGCAGTGAATTTGCGGGAGTGACTGGTGAGCAGTTCTTC
13 TRBJ1-1 - many TRBV12-3/TRBV12-4 CASSFQRDTEAFF TGTGCCAGCAGTTTCCAAAGGGACACTGAAGCTTTCTTT
13 TRBJ2-3 TRBD1 - TRBV2 CAMTQGAADTQYF TGTGCCATGACACAGGGGGCGGCAGATACGCAGTATTTT
13 TRBJ1-1 - few TRBV10-3 CAGSRQVNTEAFF TGTGCCGGCTCTAGGCAAGTGAACACTGAAGCTTTCTTT
14 TRBJ1-2 - few TRBV6-2/TRBV6-3 CASSLGQPDYGYTF TGTGCCAGCAGCCTAGGACAGCCAGACTATGGCTACACCTTC
17 TRBJ2-1 TRBD1 few TRBV20-1 CSARYPIQGAIYNEQFF TGCAGTGCTAGATACCCCATACAGGGGGCTATCTACAATGAGCAGTTCTTC
13 TRBJ1-2 - few TRBV5-1 CASSPSGTGPRTF TGCGCCAGCAGCCCTTCAGGAACAGGGCCTCGCACCTTC
14 TRBJ1-1 - - TRBV19 CASTTRGEGTEAFF TGTGCCAGTACCACACGGGGGGAAGGCACTGAAGCTTTCTTT
15 TRBJ2-5 - few TRBV18 CASSRRGTAQETQYF TGTGCCAGCTCCCGACGCGGCACAGCCCAAGAGACCCAGTACTTC
13 TRBJ1-1 - few TRBV6-5 CASSSQLGTEAFF TGTGCCAGCAGTTCCCAGTTGGGCACTGAAGCTTTCTTT
14 TRBJ1-1 - many TRBV5-5 CASSLAQVNTEAFF TGTGCCAGCAGCTTGGCTCAGGTGAACACTGAAGCTTTCTTT
16 TRBJ2-2 - few TRBV6-4 CASKWIAGQSTGELFF TGTGCTTCTAAATGGATCGCGGGACAATCCACCGGGGAGCTGTTTTTT
17 TRBJ2-6 TRBD2 - TRBV5-1 CASSFSGTSSGANVLTF TGCGCCAGCAGCTTCTCCGGGACTAGCTCTGGGGCCAACGTCCTGACTTTC
13 TRBJ2-5 - few TRBV29-1 CSVTTIYQETQYF TGCAGCGTTACCACAATTTACCAAGAGACCCAGTACTTC
16 TRBJ2-2 - few TRBV30 CAWSANRGADTGELFF TGTGCCTGGAGTGCAAACCGGGGGGCTGACACCGGGGAGCTGTTTTTT
15 TRBJ1-1 - - TRBV7-6 CASSRQEGQNTEAFF TGTGCCAGCAGTCGTCAGGAGGGGCAGAACACTGAAGCTTTCTTT
14 TRBJ2-3 - many TRBV7-2 CATSRRGATDTQYF TGTGCCACCTCCCGGAGGGGAGCAACAGATACGCAGTATTTT
14 TRBJ2-1 - many TRBV12-3/TRBV12-4 CASSEPGPGNEQFF TGTGCCAGCAGTGAACCGGGCCCGGGTAATGAGCAGTTCTTC
15 TRBJ2-1 TRBD2 - TRBV7-2 CASSYDPGLYNEQFF TGTGCCAGCAGCTACGATCCGGGACTATACAATGAGCAGTTCTTC
15 TRBJ2-3 - - TRBV7-2 CASSLGTRKSDTQYF TGTGCCAGCAGCTTAGGGACAAGAAAATCAGATACGCAGTATTTT
14 TRBJ2-5 - few TRBV10-3 CAISEQTDKRPQYF TGTGCCATCAGTGAGCAGACAGATAAGAGACCCCAGTACTTC
13 TRBJ2-3 TRBD2 - TRBV29-1 CSVATSGADTQYF TGCAGCGTCGCGACTAGCGGGGCGGATACGCAGTATTTT
13 TRBJ2-3 - many TRBV5-5 CASSFPGPDTQYF TGTGCCAGCAGCTTTCCCGGTCCAGATACGCAGTATTTT
12 TRBJ2-5 TRBD2 - TRBV30 CAWTGGPWTQYF TGTGCCTGGACGGGGGGGCCATGGACCCAGTACTTC
16 TRBJ2-5 TRBD1 few TRBV20-1 CSAFPRTGGSEETQYF TGCAGTGCTTTTCCCCGTACAGGGGGCAGTGAAGAGACCCAGTACTTC
18 TRBJ2-6 TRBD1 - TRBV10-3 CAISDIKGQGKGANVLTF TGTGCCATCAGCGATATTAAGGGACAGGGGAAAGGGGCCAACGTCCTGACTTTC
15 TRBJ2-7 - many TRBV27 CASSLEAGKDYEQYF TGTGCCAGCAGTTTAGAGGCAGGGAAAGACTACGAGCAGTACTTC
18 TRBJ2-2 - - TRBV4-3 CASIQDWGVVLNTGELFF TGCGCCAGCATCCAAGACTGGGGGGTGGTTCTGAACACCGGGGAGCTGTTTTTT
15 TRBJ2-5 TRBD2 - TRBV15 CATSLNRGGQETQYF TGTGCCACCAGCCTGAATCGCGGGGGTCAAGAGACCCAGTACTTC
14 TRBJ1-2 TRBD1 few TRBV2 CASRGLRGSYGYTF TGTGCCAGCAGAGGCCTCAGGGGGAGCTATGGCTACACCTTC
13 TRBJ1-2 - many TRBV20-1 CSAREGQSYGYTF TGCAGTGCTAGAGAGGGGCAGAGCTATGGCTACACCTTC
14 TRBJ1-4 TRBD1 many TRBV5-6 CASSEGQGSWRLFF TGTGCCAGCAGCGAGGGACAGGGGTCCTGGAGACTGTTTTTT
15 TRBJ1-1 - few TRBV18 CASSPPGRMNTEAFF TGTGCCAGCTCACCACCGGGCAGAATGAACACTGAAGCTTTCTTT
14 TRBJ2-7 - many TRBV10-3 CAISDTPDHYEQYF TGTGCCATCAGTGATACACCGGATCACTACGAGCAGTACTTC
14 TRBJ1-2 TRBD1 few TRBV12-3/TRBV12-4 CASSLTGGGGGYTF TGTGCCAGCAGCCTGACAGGGGGTGGGGGTGGCTACACCTTC
13 TRBJ1-1 - few TRBV27 CASSFIGGSEAFF TGTGCCAGCAGTTTCATAGGAGGGTCTGAAGCTTTCTTT
13 TRBJ2-5 - many TRBV3-1 CASTQYGEETQYF TGTGCCAGCACTCAATACGGCGAAGAGACCCAGTACTTC
17 TRBJ2-7 - many TRBV3-1 CASSQRLLAAYWSEQYF TGTGCCAGCAGCCAAAGATTACTAGCAGCCTACTGGAGCGAGCAGTACTTC
17 TRBJ2-5 TRBD2 many TRBV7-2 CASSLGGSGGVRETQYF TGTGCCAGCAGCTTAGGGGGCAGCGGGGGGGTTAGAGAGACCCAGTACTTC
15 TRBJ2-3 TRBD1 - TRBV20-1 CSAPSGGRVTDTQYF TGCAGTGCTCCCTCAGGGGGAAGAGTAACAGATACGCAGTATTTT
12 TRBJ2-5 - many TRBV20-1 CSARGSATTQYF TGCAGTGCTAGAGGTAGCGCCACGACCCAGTACTTC